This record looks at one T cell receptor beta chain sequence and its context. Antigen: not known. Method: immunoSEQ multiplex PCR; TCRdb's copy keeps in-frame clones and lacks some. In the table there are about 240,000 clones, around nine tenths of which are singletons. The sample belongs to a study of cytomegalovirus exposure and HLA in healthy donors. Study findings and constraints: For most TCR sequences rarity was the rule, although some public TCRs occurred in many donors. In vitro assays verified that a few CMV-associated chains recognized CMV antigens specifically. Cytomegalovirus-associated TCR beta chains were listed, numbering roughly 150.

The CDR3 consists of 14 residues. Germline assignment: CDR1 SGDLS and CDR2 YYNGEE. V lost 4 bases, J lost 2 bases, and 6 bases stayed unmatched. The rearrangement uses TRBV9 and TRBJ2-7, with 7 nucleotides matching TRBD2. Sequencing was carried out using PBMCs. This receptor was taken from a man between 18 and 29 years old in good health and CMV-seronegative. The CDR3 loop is CASSLREVPYEQYF. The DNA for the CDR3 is TGTGCCAGCAGCCTCCGGGAGGTACCCTACGAGCAGTACTTC.